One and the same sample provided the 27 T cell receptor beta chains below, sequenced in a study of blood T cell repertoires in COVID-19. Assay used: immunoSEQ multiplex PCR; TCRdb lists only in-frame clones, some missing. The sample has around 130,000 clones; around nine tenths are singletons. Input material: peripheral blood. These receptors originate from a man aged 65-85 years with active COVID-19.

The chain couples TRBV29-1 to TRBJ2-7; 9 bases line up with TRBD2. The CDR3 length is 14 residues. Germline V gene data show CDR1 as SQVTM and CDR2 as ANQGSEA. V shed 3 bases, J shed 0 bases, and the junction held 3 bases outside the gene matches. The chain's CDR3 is CSVDPSGNSYEQYF. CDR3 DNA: TGCAGCGTTGACCCTAGCGGGAACTCCTACGAGCAGTACTTC.

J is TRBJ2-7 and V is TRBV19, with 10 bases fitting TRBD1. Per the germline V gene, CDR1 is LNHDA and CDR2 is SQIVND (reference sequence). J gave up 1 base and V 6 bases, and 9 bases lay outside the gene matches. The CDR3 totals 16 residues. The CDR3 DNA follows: TGTGCCAGTAGATCCGCCGGGACAGGGGATTCCTACGAGCAGTACTTC. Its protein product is CASRSAGTGDSYEQYF. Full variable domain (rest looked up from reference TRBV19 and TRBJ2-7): DGGITQSPKYLFRKEGQNVTLSCEQNLNHDAMYWYRQDPGQGLRLIYYSQIVNDFQKGDIAEGYSVSREKKESFPLTVTSAQKNPTAFYLCASRSAGTGDSYEQYFGPGTRLTVT.

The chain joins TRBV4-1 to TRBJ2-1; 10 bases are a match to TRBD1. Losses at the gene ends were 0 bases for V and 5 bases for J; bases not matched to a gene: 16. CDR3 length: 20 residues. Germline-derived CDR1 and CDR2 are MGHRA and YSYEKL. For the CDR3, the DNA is TGCGCCAGCAGCCAAGATCAGCGACAGGGGGCCCTAGGTCCGGACAATGAGCAGTTCTTC. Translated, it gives CASSQDQRQGALGPDNEQFF.

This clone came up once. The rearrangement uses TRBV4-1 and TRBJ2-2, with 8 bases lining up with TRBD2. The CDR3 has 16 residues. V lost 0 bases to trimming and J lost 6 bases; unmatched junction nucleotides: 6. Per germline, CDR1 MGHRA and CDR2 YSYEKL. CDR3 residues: CASSQEVGTRPGELFF. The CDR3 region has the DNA TGCGCCAGCAGCCAAGAAGTTGGGACTAGGCCCGGGGAGCTGTTTTTT.

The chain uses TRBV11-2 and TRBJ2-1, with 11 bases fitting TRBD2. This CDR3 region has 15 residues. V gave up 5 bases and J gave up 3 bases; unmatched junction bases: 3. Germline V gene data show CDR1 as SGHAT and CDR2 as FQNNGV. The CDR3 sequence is CASSVTSGIYNEQFF. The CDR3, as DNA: TGTGCCAGCAGCGTGACTAGCGGGATCTACAATGAGCAGTTCTTC.

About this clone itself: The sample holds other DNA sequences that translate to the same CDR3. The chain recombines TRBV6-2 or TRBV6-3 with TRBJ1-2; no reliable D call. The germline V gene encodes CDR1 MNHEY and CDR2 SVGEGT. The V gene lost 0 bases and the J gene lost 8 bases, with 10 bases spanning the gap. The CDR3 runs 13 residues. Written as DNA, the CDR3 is TGTGCCAGCAGTTACTCCGGCGGGCTAGGCTACACCTTC. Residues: CASSYSGGLGYTF.

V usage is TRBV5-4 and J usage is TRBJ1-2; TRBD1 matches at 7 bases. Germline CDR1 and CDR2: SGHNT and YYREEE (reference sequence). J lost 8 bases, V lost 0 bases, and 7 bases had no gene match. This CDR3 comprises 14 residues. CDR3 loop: CASSLGRGEGGYTF. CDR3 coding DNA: TGTGCCAGCAGCTTGGGCAGGGGGGAAGGCGGCTACACCTTC.

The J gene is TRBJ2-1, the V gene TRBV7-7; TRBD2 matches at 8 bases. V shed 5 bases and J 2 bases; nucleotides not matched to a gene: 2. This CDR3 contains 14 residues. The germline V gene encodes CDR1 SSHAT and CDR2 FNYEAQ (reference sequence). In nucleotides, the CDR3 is TGTGCCAGCAGCCCGGGACTAGCCTACAATGAGCAGTTCTTC. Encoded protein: CASSPGLAYNEQFF.

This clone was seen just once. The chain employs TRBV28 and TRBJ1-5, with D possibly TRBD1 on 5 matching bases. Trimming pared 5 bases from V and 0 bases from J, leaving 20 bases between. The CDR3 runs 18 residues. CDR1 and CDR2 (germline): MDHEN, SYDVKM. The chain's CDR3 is CASSLPRVGPDSNQPQHF. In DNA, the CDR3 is TGTGCCAGCAGTCTCCCCAGGGTAGGACCCGATAGCAATCAGCCCCAGCATTTT. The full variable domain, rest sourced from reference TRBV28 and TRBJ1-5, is DVKVTQSSRYLVKRTGEKVFLECVQDMDHENMFWYRQDPGLGLRLIYFSYDVKMKEKGDIPEGYSVSREKKERFSLILESASTNQTSMYLCASSLPRVGPDSNQPQHFGDGTRLSIL.

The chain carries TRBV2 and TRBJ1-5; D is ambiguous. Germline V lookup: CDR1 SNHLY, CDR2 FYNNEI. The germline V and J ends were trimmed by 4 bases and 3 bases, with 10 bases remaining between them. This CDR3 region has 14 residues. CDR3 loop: CASSGGGSNQPQHF. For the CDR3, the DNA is TGTGCCAGCAGTGGGGGAGGGTCCAATCAGCCCCAGCATTTT.

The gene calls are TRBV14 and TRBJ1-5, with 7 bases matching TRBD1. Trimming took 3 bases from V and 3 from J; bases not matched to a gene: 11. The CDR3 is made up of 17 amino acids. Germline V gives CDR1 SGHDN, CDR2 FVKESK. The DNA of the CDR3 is TGTGCCAGCAGCCATGTTTCCGGGACAGTTAACAATCAGCCCCAGCATTTT. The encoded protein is CASSHVSGTVNNQPQHF.

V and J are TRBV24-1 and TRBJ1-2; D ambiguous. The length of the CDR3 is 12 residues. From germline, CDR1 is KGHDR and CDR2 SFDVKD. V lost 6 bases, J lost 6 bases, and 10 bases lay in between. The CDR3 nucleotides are TGTGCCACCAGTCTCGGGGTGAATGGCTACACCTTC. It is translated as CATSLGVNGYTF.

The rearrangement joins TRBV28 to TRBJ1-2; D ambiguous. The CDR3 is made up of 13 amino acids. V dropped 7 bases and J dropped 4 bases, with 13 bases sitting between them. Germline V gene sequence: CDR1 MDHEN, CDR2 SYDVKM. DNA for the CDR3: TGTGCCAGCATGAGACAAGGGAGCTATGGCTACACCTTC. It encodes CASMRQGSYGYTF.

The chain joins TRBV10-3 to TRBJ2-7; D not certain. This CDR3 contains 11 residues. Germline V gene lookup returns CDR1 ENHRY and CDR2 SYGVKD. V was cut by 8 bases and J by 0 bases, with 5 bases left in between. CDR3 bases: TGTGCCATCGCGAACTCCTACGAGCAGTACTTC. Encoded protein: CAIANSYEQYF.

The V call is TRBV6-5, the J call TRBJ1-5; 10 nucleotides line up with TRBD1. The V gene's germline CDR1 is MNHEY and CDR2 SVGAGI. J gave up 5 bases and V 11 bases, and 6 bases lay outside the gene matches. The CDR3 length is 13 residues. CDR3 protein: CAVGDRGDQPQHF. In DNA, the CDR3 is TGTGCCGTCGGGGACAGGGGCGATCAGCCCCAGCATTTT.

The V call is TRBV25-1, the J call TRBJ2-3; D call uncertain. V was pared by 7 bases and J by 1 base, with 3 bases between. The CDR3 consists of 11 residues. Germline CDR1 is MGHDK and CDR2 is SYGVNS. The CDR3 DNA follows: TGTGCCAGCACCGGCACAGATACGCAGTATTTT. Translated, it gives CASTGTDTQYF.

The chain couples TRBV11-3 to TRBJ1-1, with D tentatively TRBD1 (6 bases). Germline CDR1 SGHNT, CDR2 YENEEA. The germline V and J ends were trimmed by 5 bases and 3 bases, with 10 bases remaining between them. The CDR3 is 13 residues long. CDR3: CASSDQGHTEAFF. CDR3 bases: TGTGCCAGCAGCGATCAGGGGCACACTGAAGCTTTCTTT.

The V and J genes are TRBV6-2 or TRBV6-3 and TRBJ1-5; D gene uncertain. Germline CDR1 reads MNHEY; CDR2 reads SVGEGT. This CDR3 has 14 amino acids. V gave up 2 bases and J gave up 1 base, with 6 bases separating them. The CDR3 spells CASSYTPSNQPQHF. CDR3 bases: TGTGCCAGCAGTTACACACCCAGCAATCAGCCCCAGCATTTT.

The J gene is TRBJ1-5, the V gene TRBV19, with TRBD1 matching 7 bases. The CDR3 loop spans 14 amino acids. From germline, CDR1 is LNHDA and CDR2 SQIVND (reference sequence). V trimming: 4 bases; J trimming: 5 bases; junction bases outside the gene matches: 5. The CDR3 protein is CASSRGQFDQPQHF. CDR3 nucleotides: TGTGCCAGTAGTAGGGGACAGTTCGATCAGCCCCAGCATTTT. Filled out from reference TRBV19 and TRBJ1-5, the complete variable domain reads DGGITQSPKYLFRKEGQNVTLSCEQNLNHDAMYWYRQDPGQGLRLIYYSQIVNDFQKGDIAEGYSVSREKKESFPLTVTSAQKNPTAFYLCASSRGQFDQPQHFGDGTRLSIL.

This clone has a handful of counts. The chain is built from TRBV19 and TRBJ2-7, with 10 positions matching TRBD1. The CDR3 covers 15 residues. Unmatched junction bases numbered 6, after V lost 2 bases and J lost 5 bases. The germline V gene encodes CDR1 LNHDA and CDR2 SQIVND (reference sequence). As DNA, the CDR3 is TGTGCCAGTAGTATAACCCGGACAGGGGGAAACGAGCAGTACTTC. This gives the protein CASSITRTGGNEQYF.

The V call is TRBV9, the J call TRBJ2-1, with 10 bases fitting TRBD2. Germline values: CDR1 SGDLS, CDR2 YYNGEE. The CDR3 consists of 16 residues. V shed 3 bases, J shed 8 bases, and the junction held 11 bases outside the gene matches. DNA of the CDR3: TGTGCCAGCAGCGAGGCGCCTAGCGGGAGAGGGGATGAGCAGTTCTTC. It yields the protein CASSEAPSGRGDEQFF. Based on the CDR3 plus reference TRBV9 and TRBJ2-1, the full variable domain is DSGVTQTPKHLITATGQRVTLRCSPRSGDLSVYWYQQSLDQGLQFLIQYYNGEERAKGNILERFSAQQFPDLHSELNLSSLELGDSALYFCASSEAPSGRGDEQFFGPGTRLTVL.

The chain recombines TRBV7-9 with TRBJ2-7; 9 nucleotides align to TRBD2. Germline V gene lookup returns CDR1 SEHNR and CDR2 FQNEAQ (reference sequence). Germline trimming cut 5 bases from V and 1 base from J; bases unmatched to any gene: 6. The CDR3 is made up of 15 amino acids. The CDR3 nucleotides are TGTGCCAGCAGCCGAGGACTAGCGATTTCCTACGAGCAGTACTTC. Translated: CASSRGLAISYEQYF.

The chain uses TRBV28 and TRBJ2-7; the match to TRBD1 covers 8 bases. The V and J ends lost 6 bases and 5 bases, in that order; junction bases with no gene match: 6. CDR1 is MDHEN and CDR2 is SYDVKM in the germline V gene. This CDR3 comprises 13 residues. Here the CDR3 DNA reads TGTGCCAGCAGAGACAGGGGTGGGCACGAGCAGTACTTC. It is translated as CASRDRGGHEQYF.

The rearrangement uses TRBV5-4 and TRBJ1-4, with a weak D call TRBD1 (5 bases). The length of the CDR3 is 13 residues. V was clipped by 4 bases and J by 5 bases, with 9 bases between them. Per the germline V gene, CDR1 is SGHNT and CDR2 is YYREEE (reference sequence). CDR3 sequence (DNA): TGTGCCAGCAGCCGGAAGGGGAATGAAAAACTGTTTTTT. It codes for CASSRKGNEKLFF. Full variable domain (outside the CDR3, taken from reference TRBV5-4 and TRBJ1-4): ETGVTQSPTHLIKTRGQQVTLRCSSQSGHNTVSWYQQALGQGPQFIFQYYREEENGRGNFPPRFSGLQFPNYSSELNVNALELDDSALYLCASSRKGNEKLFFGSGTQLSVL.

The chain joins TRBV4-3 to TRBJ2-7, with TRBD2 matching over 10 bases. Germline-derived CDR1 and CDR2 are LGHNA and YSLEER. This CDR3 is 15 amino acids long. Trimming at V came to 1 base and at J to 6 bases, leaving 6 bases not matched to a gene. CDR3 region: CASSQARIAGGEQYF. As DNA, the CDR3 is TGCGCCAGCAGCCAAGCTAGAATAGCGGGAGGCGAGCAGTACTTC.

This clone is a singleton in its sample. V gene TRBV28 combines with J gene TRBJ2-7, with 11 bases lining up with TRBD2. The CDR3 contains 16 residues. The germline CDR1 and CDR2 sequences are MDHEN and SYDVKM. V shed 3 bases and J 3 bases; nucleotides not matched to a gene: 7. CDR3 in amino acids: CASSLSTSGADYEQYF. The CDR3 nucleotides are TGTGCCAGCAGTTTGTCGACTAGCGGGGCAGACTACGAGCAGTACTTC.

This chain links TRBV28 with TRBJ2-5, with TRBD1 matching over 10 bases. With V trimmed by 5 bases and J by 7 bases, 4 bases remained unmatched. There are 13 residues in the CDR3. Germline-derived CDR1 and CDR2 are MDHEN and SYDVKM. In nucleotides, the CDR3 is TGTGCCAGCAGTCCGGACAGGGGGTTGACCCAGTACTTC. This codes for CASSPDRGLTQYF.